One sample yielded the 29 T cell receptor beta chains listed below, sequenced in a study of regulatory T cells in long-lasting Graves disease. Construction of TCR beta libraries relied on iRepertoire HTBI primers and on Arm-PCR targeting CDR3 regions. MiXCR was run by TCRdb on the multiplex PCR reads, yielding one entry per CDR3 protein. The table has approximately 300,000 distinct CDR3 sequences, about 18% seen once. The time point here: newly diagnosed GD, antithyroid drugs for less than 3 months. RNA isolated from PBMCs was used to make the TCR library. Sample: peripheral blood mononuclear cells (PBMCs), taken at new diagnosis, from a patient treated with antithyroid drugs. The receptors stem from a female donor with Graves disease.

The genes are TRBV11-2 and TRBJ1-3, with D perhaps matching TRBD1 (6 bases). CDR1 SGHAT and CDR2 FQNNGV come from the germline V gene. V was shortened by 3 bases and J by 2 bases, with 11 bases between the two germline ends. This CDR3 is 15 amino acids long. CDR3 in DNA: TGTGCCAGCAGCTTTGGTGGGACAACTGGAAACACCATATATTTT. It specifies CASSFGGTTGNTIYF.

V gene TRBV20-1 combines with J gene TRBJ2-1; D gene unclear. This CDR3 contains 11 residues. V gave up 2 bases and J gave up 5 bases, with 4 bases separating them. Germline CDR1 and CDR2: DFQATT and SNEGSKA (reference sequence). In DNA form, the CDR3 reads TGCAGTGCTAGATACGACAATGAGCAGTTCTTC. Encoded protein: CSARYDNEQFF.

This chain connects TRBV7-2 to TRBJ2-4; 9 bases line up with TRBD1. With 6 bases clipped from V and 5 bases from J, the junction kept 14 bases outside the gene matches. Germline V gives CDR1 SGHTA, CDR2 FQGNSA. CDR3 length: 17 residues. CDR3 sequence (DNA): TGTGCCAGCAGTTCACTACCCGGGACAGGGAGCGAAAACATTCAGTACTTC. It translates to CASSSLPGTGSENIQYF.

Regarding this clonotype: A much larger clone differs by one base, so this may be a read error. The chain has TRBV19 and TRBJ2-3; 14 bases agree with TRBD2. Germline values: CDR1 LNHDA, CDR2 SQIVND (reference sequence). J gave up 5 bases and V 10 bases, and 11 bases lay outside the gene matches. There are 16 residues in the CDR3. The CDR3 loop is CATRLGLAGGGDTQYF. CDR3 in DNA: TGTGCCACACGGCTTGGACTAGCGGGAGGTGGAGATACGCAGTATTTT.

This clonotype was found many times. The V call is TRBV28, the J call TRBJ2-1; D unresolved. This CDR3 region has 16 residues. Trimming took 4 bases from V and 7 from J, leaving 20 bases between them. Germline values: CDR1 MDHEN, CDR2 SYDVKM. CDR3 region: CASSSTPGSTANEQFF. The CDR3 DNA reads TGTGCCAGCAGTTCAACCCCCGGGTCTACTGCGAATGAGCAGTTCTTC.

The V gene is TRBV6-5, the J gene TRBJ1-2; 7 bases align to TRBD1. Trimming removed 2 bases from V and 9 bases from J; junction bases left unmatched: 15. The CDR3 is made up of 16 amino acids. Germline V gene data show CDR1 as MNHEY and CDR2 as SVGAGI. CDR3 sequence (DNA): TGTGCCAGCAGTTACCATATCATCACCAACAGGGGAAGCTACACCTTC. Protein product: CASSYHIITNRGSYTF.

V is TRBV6-1 and J is TRBJ2-2; TRBD1 might be the D (5 bases). Germline loops: CDR1 MNHNS, CDR2 SASEGT. V lost 4 bases, J lost 2 bases, and 14 bases lay in between. There are 16 residues in the CDR3. As DNA, the CDR3 is TGTGCCAGCAGTGGGCCCCGAGACAGAAACACCGGGGAGCTGTTTTTT. This sequence encodes CASSGPRDRNTGELFF.

In its sample, this clonotype was seen many times. The chain links TRBV12-3 or TRBV12-4 to TRBJ2-4; 7 bases map to TRBD2. The V gene end was trimmed by 3 bases and the J gene end by 6 bases; junction bases not matched to a gene: 5. This CDR3 has 14 amino acids. The CDR3 here is CASSFFSGANIQYF. The CDR3 DNA reads as TGTGCCAGCAGTTTTTTCAGCGGGGCAAACATTCAGTACTTC.

In this sample, this clonotype turned up many times. The chain combines TRBV5-5 with TRBJ2-4; unclear D gene. Germline V gives CDR1 SGHKS, CDR2 YYEKEE (reference sequence). This CDR3 region has 14 residues. Trimming took 1 base from V and 0 from J, leaving 5 bases between them. This CDR3 reads CASSLYVAKNIQYF. The CDR3 DNA is TGTGCCAGCAGCTTGTACGTAGCCAAAAACATTCAGTACTTC.

The V call is TRBV7-9, the J call TRBJ2-7; 11 bases match TRBD1. The CDR3 spans 15 residues. Germline CDR1 is SEHNR and CDR2 is FQNEAQ (reference sequence). J gave up 3 bases and V 4 bases, and 5 bases lay outside the gene matches. As DNA, the CDR3 is TGTGCCAGCAGCTACGTGGACAGGGGGCTCTACGAGCAGTACTTC. The encoded protein is CASSYVDRGLYEQYF.

This clonotype came up a few times. The rearrangement joins TRBV20-1 to TRBJ1-5; D not resolved. Trimming cost V 5 bases and J 2 bases, with 16 bases left between them. The germline V gene encodes CDR1 DFQATT and CDR2 SNEGSKA (reference sequence). The CDR3 runs 15 residues. CDR3 nucleotides: TGCAGTGCTGAGAGTGGTACTAAGGGCAATCAGCCCCAGCATTTT. Protein product: CSAESGTKGNQPQHF.

This clonotype was seen at least ten times. V usage is TRBV6-1 and J usage is TRBJ1-1, with TRBD1 as a possible D gene (5 bases). Trimming cost V 5 bases and J 4 bases, with 14 bases left between them. CDR3 length: 14 residues. Germline CDR1 MNHNS, CDR2 SASEGT. CDR3 protein: CASSPHRGGTEAFF. CDR3 DNA sequence: TGTGCCAGCAGTCCCCACCGTGGGGGCACTGAAGCTTTCTTT.

Ten or more counts support this clonotype. The chain couples TRBV28 to TRBJ2-7; 11 bases agree with TRBD1. With V trimmed by 5 bases and J by 2 bases, 14 bases remained unmatched. Per germline, CDR1 MDHEN and CDR2 SYDVKM. The CDR3 consists of 18 residues. The CDR3 sequence: CASSRTGGELAEAYEQYF. The CDR3 coding sequence is TGTGCCAGCAGTCGGACAGGGGGCGAACTAGCGGAGGCCTACGAGCAGTACTTC.

This clonotype was seen repeatedly, ten times or more. DNA for the CDR3: TGTGCCAGCAGTTACTCGAATAGATGGGACAGGGGGAATGAAAAACTGTTTTTT. This codes for CASSYSNRWDRGNEKLFF. The V gene is TRBV6-5, the J gene TRBJ1-4; 11 nucleotides align to TRBD1. The CDR3 runs to 18 residues. Per the germline V gene, CDR1 is MNHEY and CDR2 is SVGAGI. Trimming at V came to 0 bases and at J to 5 bases, leaving 8 bases not matched to a gene.

This clonotype was counted many times. The rearrangement joins TRBV12-3 or TRBV12-4 to TRBJ2-1, with 8 bases aligning to TRBD1. The ends lost 6 bases at V and 2 bases at J; junction bases unmatched: 12. The CDR3 has 17 residues. CDR3 sequence reads: CASSLFTLDRAYNEQFF. Here the CDR3 DNA reads TGTGCCAGCAGCTTGTTTACCTTGGACAGGGCCTACAATGAGCAGTTCTTC.

This clonotype was detected many times. This chain links TRBV6-1 with TRBJ2-7; 9 bases fit TRBD2. This CDR3 region has 15 residues. The J segment lost 6 bases and the V segment lost 6 bases, leaving 12 bases of the junction unmatched. CDR1 is MNHNS and CDR2 is SASEGT in the germline V gene. The CDR3 DNA is TGTGCCAGCAGAACAGGGCTAGCGGGACCCCTCGAGCAGTACTTC. Translated: CASRTGLAGPLEQYF.

This clonotype was found many times. The chain recombines TRBV6-2 or TRBV6-3 with TRBJ2-7, with TRBD2 matching 11 bases. The CDR3 is 14 residues long. Germline CDR1 is MNHEY and CDR2 is SVGEGT. J was trimmed by 5 bases and V by 6 bases; bases with no gene match: 6. This CDR3 reads CASRLAGEVNEQYF. The CDR3, as DNA: TGTGCCAGCAGACTAGCGGGAGAAGTTAACGAGCAGTACTTC.

This clonotype showed up just a few times. The chain joins TRBV6-2 or TRBV6-3 to TRBJ2-5; 7 bases are a match to TRBD1. CDR1 and CDR2 (germline): MNHEY, SVGEGT. This CDR3 has 13 amino acids. V shed 5 bases and J 4 bases; nucleotides not matched to a gene: 4. The CDR3 sequence is CASSMTGLETQYF. CDR3 nucleotides: TGTGCCAGCAGTATGACAGGGTTAGAGACCCAGTACTTC.

The sample holds many counts of this clonotype. The chain employs TRBV5-1 and TRBJ2-3, with D possibly TRBD2 on 5 matching bases. The ends were cut back, 0 bases at V and 8 bases at J, with 10 bases in the middle. The CDR3 is 13 residues long. Germline V gives CDR1 SGHRS, CDR2 YFSETQ. The CDR3 loop reads CASSLEPEGTQYF. The DNA for the CDR3 is TGCGCCAGCAGCTTGGAGCCAGAGGGTACGCAGTATTTT.

This clonotype was counted only a few times. A read error is possible here, since a much larger clone lies one base away. The chain carries TRBV7-2 and TRBJ2-2; tentative D call: TRBD1 (6 bases). In germline, CDR1 is SGHTA, CDR2 FQGNSA. The V end was cut by 1 base, the J end by 4 bases, with 10 bases between. The CDR3 runs to 15 residues. The CDR3 DNA reads as TGTGCCAGCAGCTTAGACAGGGAGCCCACCGGGGAGCTGTTTTTT. The encoded protein is CASSLDREPTGELFF.

This clonotype was seen at least ten times. V gene TRBV9 combines with J gene TRBJ1-1; possible D gene TRBD1, 5 bases. The V end lost 4 bases, the J end lost 2 bases, and 12 bases lay between the germline ends. The CDR3 runs to 14 residues. CDR1 and CDR2 from the germline V gene are SGDLS and YYNGEE. CDR3 in amino acids: CASSPRDSNTEAFF. The CDR3 DNA is TGTGCCAGCAGCCCCCGAGACAGTAACACTGAAGCTTTCTTT.

Concerning this clonotype: It differs at one base from a far larger clone, so likely a read error. In DNA, the CDR3 is TGCGTCAGCAGTGAGTCTCGGGTGGCGAACACTGAAGCTTTCTTT. Its protein product is CVSSESRVANTEAFF. The chain recombines TRBV6-2 or TRBV6-3 with TRBJ1-1; D is unresolved. Per germline, CDR1 MNHEY and CDR2 SVGEGT. There are 15 residues in the CDR3.

About this clonotype: A read error likely explains this, since a far larger clone differs by one base. The chain combines TRBV6-5 with TRBJ1-1; no clear D. The CDR3 length is 14 residues. Germline loops: CDR1 MNHEY, CDR2 SVGAGI. Trimming took off 4 bases at V and 0 bases at J, with 9 bases between the two ends. The CDR3 region is CASSLASMNTEAFF. The CDR3 region has the DNA TGTGCCAGCAGTTTGGCCAGCATGAACACTGAAGCTTTCTTT.

In its sample, this clonotype was seen many times. CDR3 DNA sequence: TGCGCCAGCAGCTTGGTGGGCAGCCCAGCCCAGCATTTT. This gives the protein CASSLVGSPAQHF. The rearrangement uses TRBV5-1 and TRBJ1-5; D is ambiguous. V gave up 0 bases and J gave up 11 bases, with 12 bases separating them. The CDR3 runs to 13 residues. The germline V gene encodes CDR1 SGHRS and CDR2 YFSETQ.

The chain couples TRBV6-1 to TRBJ2-7; tentative D call: TRBD2 (6 bases). CDR1 is MNHNS and CDR2 is SASEGT in the germline V gene. This CDR3 is 15 amino acids long. The germline V and J ends were trimmed by 6 bases and 3 bases, with 18 bases remaining between them. CDR3 in DNA: TGTGCCAGCAGCCGACTACAAGCGGGCGTCTACGAGCAGTACTTC. Encoded protein: CASSRLQAGVYEQYF.

This clonotype was found many times. The chain recombines TRBV9 with TRBJ2-3, with D possibly being TRBD2 (5 bases). The CDR3 consists of 15 residues. Germline CDR1 reads SGDLS; CDR2 reads YYNGEE. V dropped 0 bases and J dropped 2 bases, with 10 bases sitting between them. Here the CDR3 DNA reads TGTGCCAGCAGCGTAGAGAGCGGCAACACAGATACGCAGTATTTT. It encodes CASSVESGNTDTQYF.

This clonotype has at least ten counts. The V call is TRBV28, the J call TRBJ2-7; 8 positions match TRBD2. This CDR3 has 13 amino acids. Unmatched junction bases numbered 0, after V lost 3 bases and J lost 2 bases. Per the germline V gene, CDR1 is MDHEN and CDR2 is SYDVKM. Here the CDR3 DNA reads TGTGCCAGCAGTTTTAGCGGGGCCTACGAGCAGTACTTC. Translating it yields CASSFSGAYEQYF.

Many counts were recorded for this clonotype. CDR3 in DNA: TGTGCCAGCAGTTTAGATGGCTGGAGTGGAGAGACCCAGTACTTC. It translates to CASSLDGWSGETQYF. This chain uses TRBV12-3 or TRBV12-4 with TRBJ2-5; D is undetermined. V was shortened by 1 base and J by 4 bases, with 13 bases between the two germline ends. CDR3 size: 15 residues.

In its sample, this clonotype was seen once. A much larger clone lies a single base off, so this may be a read error. This chain's CDR3 is CASSRPTDRAYNEQFF. In nucleotides, the CDR3 is TGTGCCAGCAGTCGCCCCACAGACAGAGCCTACAATGAGCAGTTCTTC. This chain connects TRBV6-1 to TRBJ2-1; tentatively, D is TRBD1 (5 bases). Trimming removed 5 bases at V and 2 bases at J, with 16 bases between. Germline V gives CDR1 MNHNS, CDR2 SASEGT. There are 16 residues in the CDR3.